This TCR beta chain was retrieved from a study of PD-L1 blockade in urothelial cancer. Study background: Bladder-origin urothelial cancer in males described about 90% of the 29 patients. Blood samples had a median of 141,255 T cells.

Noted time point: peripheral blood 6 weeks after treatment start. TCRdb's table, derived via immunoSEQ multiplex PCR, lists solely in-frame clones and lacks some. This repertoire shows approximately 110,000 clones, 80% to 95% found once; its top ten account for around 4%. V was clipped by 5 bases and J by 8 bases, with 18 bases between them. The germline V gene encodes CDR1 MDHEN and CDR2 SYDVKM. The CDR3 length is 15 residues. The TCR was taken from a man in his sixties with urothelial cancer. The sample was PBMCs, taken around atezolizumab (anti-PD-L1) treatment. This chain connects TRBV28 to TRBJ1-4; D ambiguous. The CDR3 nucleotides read TGTGCCAGCAGTCCCCCGGGGAGGGTAAGGGAAAAACTGTTTTTT. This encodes CASSPPGRVREKLFF.